This TCR beta chain was recovered during a study of cytomegalovirus exposure and HLA in healthy donors. Regarding the study as a whole: 150 to 200 TCR beta chains were listed as cytomegalovirus-associated. Analyzed later, association rates of TCRs varied across HLA loci, with DRB1 most and HLA-C fewest.

CDR3 length: 13 amino acids. Germline assignment: CDR1 SQVTM and CDR2 ANQGSEA. V trimming: 8 bases; J trimming: 5 bases; junction bases outside the gene matches: 8. The donors, nominally healthy at sampling, likely had unrecorded immune exposures. A multiplex PCR was run with 60 Vbeta primers and 13 Jbeta primers. Profiled with immunoSEQ multiplex PCR; TCRdb holds only in-frame clones, not every one. The data show about 130,000 clones, 73% seen once. On this clone itself: Its specificity is unknown.

What was sequenced was PBMCs. The receptor was isolated from a man between 60 and 70 years old in good health and CMV-seropositive. The V call is TRBV29-1, the J call TRBJ2-5; the match to TRBD2 covers 10 bases. The CDR3 region is CSPLAAGGETQYF. The CDR3 DNA sequence: TGCAGCCCCCTGGCAGCGGGGGGGGAGACCCAGTACTTC. Drawing the rest from reference TRBV29-1 and TRBJ2-5, the complete variable domain is SAVISQKPSRDICQRGTSLTIQCQVDSQVTMMFWYRQQPGQSLTLIATANQGSEATYESGFVIDKFPISRPNLTFSTLTVSNMSPEDSSIYLCSPLAAGGETQYFGPGTRLLVL.